The entry below gives a single T cell receptor beta chain sequence along with its context. Antigen: not known. The data stem from a study of OX40 agonist ivuxolimab in advanced cancers. The CDR3 totals 17 residues. The trim removed 0 bases at V and 6 bases at J, leaving 6 bases unmatched. From germline, CDR1 is SGHRS and CDR2 YFSETQ. The protocol was immunoSEQ multiplex PCR, while the TCRdb copy is restricted to in-frame clones and leaves out a portion. The repertoire holds around 72,000 clones, with approximately 85% as singletons. Study outcomes and limitations: Within 6 weeks, CD4+ and CD8+ blood T cells expanded clonally at 0.1 to 3.0 mg/kg. Certain nonresponders likewise exhibited a low normalized T-cell clonal expansion.

The chain joins TRBV5-1 to TRBJ2-3; 14 bases line up with TRBD2. The sequencing used CD4+ or CD8+ T cells sorted from blood, collected in a trial of the OX40 agonist ivuxolimab. This sequence originates from an adult with an advanced solid tumor such as melanoma, head and neck, liver or kidney cancer. The CDR3 coding sequence is TGCGCCAGCAGCTTGGAGGGACTAGCGGGAGTTCGCGATACGCAGTATTTT. This sequence encodes CASSLEGLAGVRDTQYF. Full variable domain (outside the CDR3, taken from reference TRBV5-1 and TRBJ2-3): KAGVTQTPRYLIKTRGQQVTLSCSPISGHRSVSWYQQTPGQGLQFLFEYFSETQRNKGNFPGRFSGRQFSNSRSEMNVSTLELGDSALYLCASSLEGLAGVRDTQYFGPGTRLTVL.